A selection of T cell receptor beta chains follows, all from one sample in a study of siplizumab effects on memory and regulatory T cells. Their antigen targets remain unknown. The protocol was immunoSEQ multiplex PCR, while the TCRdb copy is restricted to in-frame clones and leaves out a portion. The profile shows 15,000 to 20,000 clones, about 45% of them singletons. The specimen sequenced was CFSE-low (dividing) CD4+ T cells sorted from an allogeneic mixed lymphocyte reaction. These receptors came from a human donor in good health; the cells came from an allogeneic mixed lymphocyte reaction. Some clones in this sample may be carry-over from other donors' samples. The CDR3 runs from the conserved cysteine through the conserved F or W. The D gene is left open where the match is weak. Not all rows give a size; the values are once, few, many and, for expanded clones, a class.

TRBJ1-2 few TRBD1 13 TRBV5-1 CASSIDRAYGYTF TGTGCCAGCAGTATAGACAGGGCCTATGGCTACACCTTC
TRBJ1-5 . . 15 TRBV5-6 CASSLGGAGNQPQHF TGTGCCAGCAGCTTGGGGGGGGCGGGCAATCAGCCCCAGCATTTT
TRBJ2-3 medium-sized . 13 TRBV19 CATSISGSDTQYF TGTGCCACCTCGATCTCGGGGTCAGATACGCAGTATTTT
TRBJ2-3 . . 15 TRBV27 CASSLGGTLTDTQYF TGTGCCAGCAGTTTGGGCGGAACCCTCACAGATACGCAGTATTTT
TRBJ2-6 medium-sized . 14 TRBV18 CASSPPNGANVLTF TGTGCCAGCTCACCACCGAACGGGGCCAACGTCCTGACTTTC
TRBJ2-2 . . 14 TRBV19 CASSPWSGPGELFF TGTGCCAGTAGTCCCTGGTCGGGGCCCGGGGAGCTGTTTTTT
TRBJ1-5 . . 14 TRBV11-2 CASSHLGGGQPQHF TGTGCCAGCAGCCACCTGGGGGGAGGCCAGCCCCAGCATTTT
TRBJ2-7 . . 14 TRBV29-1 CSVSTGYNPYEQYF TGCAGCGTTTCGACAGGTTACAACCCCTACGAGCAGTACTTC
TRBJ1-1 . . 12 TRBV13 CASSEWRDEAFF TGTGCCAGCAGTGAATGGAGGGACGAAGCTTTCTTT
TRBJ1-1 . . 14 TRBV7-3 CASSLEGQITEAFF TGTGCCAGCAGCCTGGAGGGACAAATCACTGAAGCTTTCTTT
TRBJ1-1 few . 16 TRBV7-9 CASSLEGRVLNTEAFF TGTGCCAGCAGCTTAGAGGGTCGGGTTCTGAACACTGAAGCTTTCTTT
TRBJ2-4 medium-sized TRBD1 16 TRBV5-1 CASSLAGQGPQNIQYF TGCGCCAGCAGCTTGGCGGGACAGGGTCCACAAAACATTCAGTACTTC
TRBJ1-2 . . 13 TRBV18 CASSETVNYGYTF TGTGCCAGCTCAGAGACAGTCAACTATGGCTACACCTTC
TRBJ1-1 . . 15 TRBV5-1 CASSLMGSRRDEAFF TGCGCCAGCAGCTTAATGGGCTCGAGACGGGATGAAGCTTTCTTT
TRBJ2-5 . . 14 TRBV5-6 CASSLIWGEETQYF TGTGCCAGCAGCTTGATCTGGGGCGAGGAGACCCAGTACTTC
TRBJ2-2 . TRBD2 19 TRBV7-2 CASSFIPGLAGTRTGELFF TGTGCCAGCAGCTTTATTCCGGGACTAGCGGGAACGCGGACCGGGGAGCTGTTTTTT
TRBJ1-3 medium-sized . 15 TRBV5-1 CASSDWFNSGNTIYF TGCGCCAGCAGCGATTGGTTTAACTCTGGAAACACCATATATTTT
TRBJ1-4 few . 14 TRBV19 CASSIYGGDQKLFF TGTGCCAGTAGTATTTACGGGGGAGATCAAAAACTGTTTTTT
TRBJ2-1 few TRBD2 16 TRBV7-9 CASSSGTSGRINEQFF TGTGCCAGCAGCTCTGGGACTAGCGGGAGAATAAATGAGCAGTTCTTC
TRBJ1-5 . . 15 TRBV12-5 CASGLVLTGNQPQHF TGTGCTAGTGGTTTGGTATTGACGGGAAATCAGCCCCAGCATTTT
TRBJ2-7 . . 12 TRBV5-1 CASSLQAYEQYF TGCGCCAGCAGCTTGCAGGCCTACGAGCAGTACTTC
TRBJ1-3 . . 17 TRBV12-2 CASRLKGALLSGNTIYF TGTGCAAGTCGCTTAAAGGGGGCCCTACTATCTGGAAACACCATATATTTT
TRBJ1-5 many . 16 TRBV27 CASSQRARGSNQPQHF TGTGCCAGCAGTCAGAGGGCCAGGGGTAGCAATCAGCCCCAGCATTTT
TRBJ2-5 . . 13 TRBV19 CASSKGWGETQYF TGTGCCAGTAGTAAGGGGTGGGGAGAGACCCAGTACTTC
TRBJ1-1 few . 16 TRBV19 CASSISVGTRVAEAFF TGTGCCAGTAGTATAAGCGTCGGCACTCGGGTCGCTGAAGCTTTCTTT
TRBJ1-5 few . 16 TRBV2 CASQKETDYSNQPQHF TGTGCCAGCCAGAAGGAGACAGACTATAGCAATCAGCCCCAGCATTTT
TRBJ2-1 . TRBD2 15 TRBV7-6 CASSLGAGTYNEQFF TGTGCCAGCAGCTTAGGAGCGGGGACCTACAATGAGCAGTTCTTC
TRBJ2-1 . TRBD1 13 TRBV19 CASTVTGSNEQFF TGTGCCAGTACAGTGACAGGGAGCAATGAGCAGTTCTTC
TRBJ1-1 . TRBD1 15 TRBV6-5 CASSYSRGVNTEAFF TGTGCCAGCAGTTACTCCAGGGGGGTGAACACTGAAGCTTTCTTT
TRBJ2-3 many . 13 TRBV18 CASSPVSTDTQYF TGTGCCAGCTCACCAGTGAGCACAGATACGCAGTATTTT
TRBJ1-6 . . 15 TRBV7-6 CASSLEGPYNSPLHF TGTGCCAGCAGCTTAGAAGGACCGTATAATTCACCCCTCCACTTT
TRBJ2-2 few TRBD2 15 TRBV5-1 CASSWTSGGAGELFF TGCGCCAGCAGCTGGACTAGCGGGGGGGCCGGGGAGCTGTTTTTT
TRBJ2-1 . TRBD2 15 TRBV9 CASSATSGPADEQFF TGTGCCAGCAGCGCGACTAGCGGGCCGGCAGATGAGCAGTTCTTC
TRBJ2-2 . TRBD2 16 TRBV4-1 CASSQVRGGFTGELFF TGCGCCAGCAGCCAAGTGCGGGGGGGCTTCACCGGGGAGCTGTTTTTT
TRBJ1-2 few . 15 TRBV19 CASSITGSPGHGYTF TGTGCCAGTAGTATTACGGGGAGCCCTGGCCATGGCTACACCTTC
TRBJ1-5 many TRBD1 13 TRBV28 CASRPDRVQPQHF TGTGCCAGCAGGCCCGACAGGGTGCAGCCCCAGCATTTT
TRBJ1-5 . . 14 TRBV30 CAWSVWGPHQPQHF TGTGCCTGGAGTGTATGGGGGCCCCATCAGCCCCAGCATTTT
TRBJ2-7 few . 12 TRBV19 CASSIREGEQYF TGTGCCAGTAGTATACGGGAAGGCGAGCAGTACTTC
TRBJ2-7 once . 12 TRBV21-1 CASRDGDYEQYF TGTGCCAGCCGGGACGGGGACTACGAGCAGTACTTC
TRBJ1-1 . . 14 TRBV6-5 CASSRWGLGTEAFF TGTGCCAGCAGTCGTTGGGGTTTGGGAACTGAAGCTTTCTTT
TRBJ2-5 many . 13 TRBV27 CASRTPGVGTQYF TGTGCCAGCAGAACCCCGGGGGTAGGGACCCAGTACTTC
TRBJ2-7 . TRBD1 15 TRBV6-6 CASSAEIGTGSKQYF TGTGCCAGCAGCGCGGAGATCGGGACAGGGAGTAAGCAGTACTTC
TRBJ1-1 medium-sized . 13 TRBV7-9 CASSFLMNTEAFF TGTGCCAGCAGCTTTCTCATGAACACTGAAGCTTTCTTT
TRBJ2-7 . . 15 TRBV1 CTSSQGGTSSYEQYF TGCACCAGCAGCCAAGGGGGTACTAGCTCCTACGAGCAGTACTTC
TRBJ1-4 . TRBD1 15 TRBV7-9 CASSPGQGSNEKLFF TGTGCCAGCAGCCCGGGACAGGGTTCTAATGAAAAACTGTTTTTT